One sample yielded the 11 T cell receptor beta chains listed below, sequenced in a study of cytomegalovirus exposure and HLA in healthy donors (dated by TCRdb to about 2017). The library was made by the immunoSEQ multiplex PCR assay. For the multiplex PCR, a mixture combining 60 forward primers for TCR Vbeta segments and 13 reverse primers for TCR Jbeta segments was used. TCRdb limited this immuneACCESS table to in-frame rearrangements with V and J called. A share of clones is missing; checked studies link under half to unresolved V genes, and the rest is unexplained. The sample table includes approximately 210,000 clones. The leading ten clones occupy less than 1% of the sample. The material sequenced was PBMCs. The source is a young woman in good health and CMV-seropositive.

The CDR3 coding sequence is TGCGCCAGCAGCTTGGGGGGCCAGGGAAGTCCCCTCCACTTT. Residues: CASSLGGQGSPLHF. The rearrangement uses TRBV5-1 and TRBJ1-6; the D gene is possibly TRBD1 (5 bases). The ends were cut back, 0 bases at V and 13 bases at J, with 14 bases in the middle. Germline V gene data show CDR1 as SGHRS and CDR2 as YFSETQ. This CDR3 has 14 residues.

The V and J genes are TRBV29-1 and TRBJ2-3; 11 bases are a match to TRBD2. CDR1 SQVTM and CDR2 ANQGSEA come from the germline V gene. The CDR3 runs 15 residues. Germline trimming cut 7 bases from V and 3 bases from J; bases unmatched to any gene: 9. This chain's CDR3 is CSAVGASGGTDTQYF. DNA for the CDR3: TGCAGCGCCGTGGGAGCTAGCGGGGGGACAGATACGCAGTATTTT.

In the case of this clone: In the same sample, other DNA sequences code for this CDR3. The chain combines TRBV27 with TRBJ1-2; tentatively, D is TRBD1 (6 bases). The CDR3 is 13 residues long. Germline V gene sequence: CDR1 MNHEY, CDR2 SMNVEV (reference sequence). V gave up 6 bases and J gave up 1 base, with 9 bases separating them. Here the CDR3 reads CASSYRVNYGYTF. CDR3 nucleotides: TGTGCCAGCAGCTACAGGGTTAACTATGGCTACACCTTC.

The chain combines TRBV18 with TRBJ1-5; D uncertain. This CDR3 has 13 amino acids. Germline V CDR1 and CDR2: KGHSH, LQKENI. The ends were cut back, 2 bases at V and 2 bases at J, with 4 bases in the middle. As DNA, the CDR3 is TGTGCCAGCTCACCAGTCGGCAATCAGCCCCAGCATTTT. It translates to CASSPVGNQPQHF.

V and J are TRBV7-7 and TRBJ2-5; 7 bases agree with TRBD2. CDR3 length: 15 amino acids. The V and J ends lost 4 bases and 5 bases, in that order; junction bases with no gene match: 10. Germline CDR1 is SSHAT and CDR2 is FNYEAQ (reference sequence). CDR3 region: CASSYAPGRGETQYF. DNA of the CDR3: TGTGCCAGCAGCTATGCTCCAGGGCGGGGGGAGACCCAGTACTTC.

This chain links TRBV29-1 with TRBJ1-1; no clear D. Germline CDR1 and CDR2: SQVTM and ANQGSEA. V was pared by 4 bases and J by 4 bases, with 19 bases between. CDR3 size: 15 residues. Here the CDR3 DNA reads TGCAGCGTTGTCTACCGAGCCGGTGGTGGCACTGAAGCTTTCTTT. It specifies CSVVYRAGGGTEAFF.

This rearrangement joins TRBV6-6 to TRBJ1-6; D is unclear. Trimming left V 4 bases short and J 8 bases short, with 9 bases between. CDR3 length: 13 residues. CDR1 is MNHNY, CDR2 SVGAGI, per germline (reference sequence). CDR3 region: CASSLVGDSPLHF. The CDR3 DNA sequence: TGTGCCAGCAGTTTGGTCGGGGATTCACCCCTCCACTTT.

The V call is TRBV7-7, the J call TRBJ2-1; 7 bases match TRBD1. CDR1 and CDR2 (germline): SSHAT, FNYEAQ (reference sequence). V lost 1 base, J lost 3 bases, and 3 bases stayed unmatched. This CDR3 contains 15 residues. CDR3 protein: CASSLGQGDYNEQFF. In DNA form, the CDR3 reads TGTGCCAGCAGCTTAGGGCAGGGGGACTACAATGAGCAGTTCTTC.

V usage is TRBV5-6 and J usage is TRBJ2-1, with D unclear. V dropped 0 bases and J dropped 7 bases, with 8 bases sitting between them. The CDR3 has 13 amino acids. Germline CDR1 SGHDT, CDR2 YYEEEE. CDR3 coding DNA: TGTGCCAGCAGCTTGGGCCGACAAAATGAGCAGTTCTTC. It is translated as CASSLGRQNEQFF.

As for this clone: The CDR3 does not end in the conserved phenylalanine or tryptophan, so this is likely a read error. The chain uses TRBV6-1 and TRBJ2-7; possibly TRBD1 for D (5 bases). Trimming removed 7 bases at V and 4 bases at J, with 20 bases between. The CDR3 runs 15 residues. CDR1 and CDR2 (germline): MNHNS, SASEGT. The DNA of the CDR3 is TGTGCCAGCATCCCTGGGGCATCCCTCGTGTACGAGCAGTACCTC. It translates to CASIPGASLVYEQYL.

The gene calls are TRBV5-4 and TRBJ1-1, with D possibly TRBD1 on 6 matching bases. Trimming took off 1 base at V and 2 bases at J, with 9 bases between the two ends. The CDR3 runs to 14 residues. CDR1 and CDR2 from the germline V gene are SGHNT and YYREEE (reference sequence). CDR3 coding DNA: TGTGCCAGCAGCTTGACAGGGACAAACACTGAAGCTTTCTTT. This encodes CASSLTGTNTEAFF.